The 13 T cell receptor beta chains in this list originate from one sample, sequenced in a study of early T cells in non-severe SARS-CoV-2 infection. TCRdb recomputed calls from the 5' RACE reads with MiXCR, one row per CDR3 protein. The table includes fewer than 85,000 distinct CDR3 sequences, roughly a sixth detected once. What was sequenced was whole blood. Receptors were obtained from an adult who was a healthcare worker with PCR-confirmed SARS-CoV-2 infection or an uninfected control (not recorded which).

This clonotype came up a few times. The J gene is TRBJ1-6, the V gene TRBV6-5; 8 bases map to TRBD1. The CDR3 contains 12 residues. Germline V gives CDR1 MNHEY, CDR2 SVGAGI. The V gene end was trimmed by 6 bases and the J gene end by 9 bases; junction bases not matched to a gene: 1. The CDR3 here is CASRTGASPLHF. The CDR3 DNA follows: TGTGCCAGCAGGACAGGGGCTTCACCCCTCCACTTT.

This clonotype was detected only a few times. V gene TRBV12-3 or TRBV12-4 combines with J gene TRBJ2-5; 11 nucleotides align to TRBD2. This CDR3 is 15 amino acids long. V lost 6 bases to trimming and J lost 9 bases; unmatched junction nucleotides: 12. The CDR3 loop reads CASSPLAGGPRAQYF. The CDR3, as DNA: TGTGCCAGCAGCCCCCTAGCGGGAGGCCCTAGGGCCCAGTACTTC.

This chain links TRBV10-2 with TRBJ2-4, with 9 bases identical to TRBD1. V shed 3 bases, J shed 4 bases, and the junction held 7 bases outside the gene matches. There are 16 residues in the CDR3. CDR1 is WSHSY and CDR2 is SAAADI in the germline V gene. CDR3 loop: CASSEPRTGAKNIQYF. The CDR3 region has the DNA TGCGCCAGCAGTGAACCTCGGACAGGGGCGAAAAACATTCAGTACTTC.

J is TRBJ2-1 and V is TRBV11-2, with D perhaps being TRBD1 or TRBD2 (5 bases each). V lost 4 bases to trimming and J lost 5 bases, with 15 bases between them. The germline gives CDR1 SGHAT, CDR2 FQNNGV. CDR3 size: 15 residues. CDR3: CASSSRTLGDNEQFF. The CDR3 DNA follows: TGTGCCAGCAGCTCCCGGACACTAGGTGACAATGAGCAGTTCTTC.

This sequence joins TRBV6-2 or TRBV6-3 and TRBJ1-5; D is unclear. The ends were cut back, 6 bases at V and 3 bases at J, with 12 bases in the middle. The CDR3 is 14 amino acids. Germline CDR1 and CDR2: MNHEY and SVGEGT. DNA for the CDR3: TGTGCCAGCAGGGACCCGGGCCCCAATCAGCCCCAGCATTTT. Translated: CASRDPGPNQPQHF.

V gene TRBV30 combines with J gene TRBJ1-5; 9 positions agree with TRBD1. Germline CDR1 is GTSNPN and CDR2 is SVGIG (reference sequence). This CDR3 is built from 15 residues. V shed 0 bases, J shed 2 bases, and the junction held 2 bases outside the gene matches. The CDR3 DNA is TGTGCCTGGAGTGTGACAGGGGGTCGCAATCAGCCCCAGCATTTT. Translating it yields CAWSVTGGRNQPQHF.

V and J are TRBV12-3 or TRBV12-4 and TRBJ2-7, with 10 positions matching TRBD2. The CDR3 has 13 amino acids. Trimming took 4 bases from V and 3 from J; bases not matched to a gene: 0. The CDR3 here is CASSSSGGYEQYF. The CDR3 DNA reads as TGTGCCAGCAGTTCTAGCGGGGGCTACGAGCAGTACTTC.

This clonotype came up many times. This chain links TRBV5-6 with TRBJ2-1; 7 bases agree with TRBD1. Germline V gives CDR1 SGHDT, CDR2 YYEEEE. The CDR3 spans 12 residues. V lost 5 bases and J lost 11; bases outside the gene matches: 7. Written as DNA, the CDR3 is TGTGCCAGCAGGAAGGGGGCCGACAAGCAGTTCTTC. Translation: CASRKGADKQFF. Variable domain in full (rest from reference TRBV5-6 and TRBJ2-1): DAGVTQSPTHLIKTRGQQVTLRCSPKSGHDTVSWYQQALGQGPQFIFQYYEEEERQRGNFPDRFSGHQFPNYSSELNVNALLLGDSALYLCASRKGADKQFFGPGTRLTVL.

The chain recombines TRBV9 with TRBJ2-1; D not resolved. Germline assignment: CDR1 SGDLS and CDR2 YYNGEE. The length of the CDR3 is 15 residues. Trimming removed 3 bases at V and 2 bases at J, with 12 bases between. CDR3 protein: CASSAQVGTYNEQFF. For the CDR3, the DNA is TGTGCCAGCAGCGCTCAGGTGGGCACCTACAATGAGCAGTTCTTC.

This clonotype was picked up many times. The chain is built from TRBV29-1 and TRBJ1-1; 7 positions agree with TRBD1. The CDR3 totals 12 residues. J gave up 0 bases and V 7 bases, and 2 bases lay outside the gene matches. From germline, CDR1 is SQVTM and CDR2 ANQGSEA. The CDR3: CSGQGLNTEAFF. The CDR3 DNA is TGCAGCGGACAGGGATTGAACACTGAAGCTTTCTTT.

A few counts support this clonotype. The chain joins TRBV14 to TRBJ1-2; D possibly corresponds to TRBD1 (5 bases). There are 13 residues in the CDR3. Germline CDR1 is SGHDN and CDR2 is FVKESK. V dropped 6 bases and J dropped 5 bases, with 13 bases sitting between them. For the CDR3, the DNA is TGTGCCAGCAGTCGCGACAGCTGGTATGGCTACACCTTC. Translation: CASSRDSWYGYTF. Filled out from reference TRBV14 and TRBJ1-2, the complete variable domain reads EAGVTQFPSHSVIEKGQTVTLRCDPISGHDNLYWYRRVMGKEIKFLLHFVKESKQDESGMPNNRFLAERTGGTYSTLKVQPAELEDSGVYFCASSRDSWYGYTFGSGTRLTVV.

This rearrangement joins TRBV10-2 to TRBJ2-7; 12 nucleotides agree with TRBD2. V was clipped by 2 bases and J by 7 bases; unmatched bases: 3. From germline, CDR1 is WSHSY and CDR2 SAAADI. The CDR3 is 14 amino acids. Here the CDR3 DNA reads TGCGCCAGCAGTGAGGTCCTAGCGGGAGGGGAGCAGTACTTC. It translates to CASSEVLAGGEQYF.

The DNA of the CDR3 is TGTGCCAGCAGCTTAACCAGCGGGCCATACAATGAGCAGTTCTTC. Translation gives CASSLTSGPYNEQFF. The V and J genes are TRBV7-6 and TRBJ2-1; tentatively, D is TRBD2 (6 bases). Trimming pared 2 bases from V and 4 bases from J, leaving 12 bases between. From germline, CDR1 is SGHVS and CDR2 FNYEAQ. CDR3 size: 15 residues. The full variable domain, rest sourced from reference TRBV7-6 and TRBJ2-1, is GAGVSQSPRYKVTKRGQDVALRCDPISGHVSLYWYRQALGQGPEFLTYFNYEAQQDKSGLPNDRFSAERPEGSISTLTIQRTEQRDSAMYRCASSLTSGPYNEQFFGPGTRLTVL.